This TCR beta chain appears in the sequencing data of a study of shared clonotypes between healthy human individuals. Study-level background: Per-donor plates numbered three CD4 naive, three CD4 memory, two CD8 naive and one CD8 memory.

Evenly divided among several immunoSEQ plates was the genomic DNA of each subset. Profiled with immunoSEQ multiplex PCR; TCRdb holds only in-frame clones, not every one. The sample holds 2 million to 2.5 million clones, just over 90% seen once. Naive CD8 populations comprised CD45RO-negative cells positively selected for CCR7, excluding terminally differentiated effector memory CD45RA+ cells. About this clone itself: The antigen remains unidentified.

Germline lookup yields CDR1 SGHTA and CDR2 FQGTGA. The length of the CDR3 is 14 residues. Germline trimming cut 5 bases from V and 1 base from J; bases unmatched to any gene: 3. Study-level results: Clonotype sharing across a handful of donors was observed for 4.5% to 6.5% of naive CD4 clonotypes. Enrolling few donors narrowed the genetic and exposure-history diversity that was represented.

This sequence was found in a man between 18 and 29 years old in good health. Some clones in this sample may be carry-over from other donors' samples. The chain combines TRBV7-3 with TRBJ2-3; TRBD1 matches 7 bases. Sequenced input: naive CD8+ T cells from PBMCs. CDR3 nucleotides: TGTGCCAGCAGCACCGGACAGGGCACAGATACGCAGTATTTT. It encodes CASSTGQGTDTQYF.